This TCR beta chain came from a study of T-cell reconstitution after alpha-beta-depleted transplantation in children (dated by TCRdb to the mid-2010s). Concerning the study at large: T-cell immune reconstitution after TCRalphabeta/CD19-depleted allogeneic hematopoietic cell transplantation in children was quantitatively tracked in the study by means of TCR repertoire profiling.

This clonotype was observed many times. Its antigen is still unknown. Nothing much larger sits one base from this clone, and base qualities are not available. Preparation of the library involved PCR. For sequencing, an Illumina HiSeq 2500 was employed. To normalize quantification of the TCRbeta repertoire, the TCR libraries were built with molecular barcoding that relied on unique molecular identifiers. TCRdb handled the public reads itself, with Q25 trimming in fastp and clone calling in MiXCR, and kept productive beta chains. Each CDR3 protein gets just one entry, which takes the most common genes and DNA from the rows behind it. A total of some 490,000 distinct CDR3 sequences appear in this sample, approximately 12% of them only once. The top ten constitute over 5.5% of the sample. The sample was PBMCs from the stem cell graft donor, taken from the stem cell graft. This TCR derives from a human donor who donated a stem cell graft to a child with combined immunodeficiency.

CDR3 sequence: CASSSGQPNIQYF. The nucleotide sequence is given as TGCGCCAGCAGCTCAGGACAGCCAAACATTCAGTACTTC. Rearrangement joined TRBV5-1 to TRBJ2-4; matching of 6 bases hints at TRBD1 as the D gene. The CDR3 runs 13 residues from the cysteine to the phenylalanine. Left in the record is the CDR3 DNA by itself, 39 bases read in frame from the first base. CDR1 and CDR2 were assigned from the germline V gene as SGHRS and YFSETQ. Cut back by 3 bases and 6 bases, the V and J ends lie 10 bases apart. With the portions outside the CDR3 filled from the reference TRBV5-1 and TRBJ2-4 genes, the complete variable region becomes KAGVTQTPRYLIKTRGQQVTLSCSPISGHRSVSWYQQTPGQGLQFLFEYFSETQRNKGNFPGRFSGRQFSNSRSEMNVSTLELGDSALYLCASSSGQPNIQYFGAGTRLSVL.